One sample yielded the 28 T cell receptor beta chains listed below, sequenced in a study of T cell changes during pregnancy in multiple sclerosis. Repertoires were generated with immunoSEQ multiplex PCR, while TCRdb's copy carries only in-frame clones and drops some. The sample carries more than 75,000 clones, roughly 91% recorded once. Sequences were derived from peripheral blood, sampled in the first trimester of pregnancy. Every receptor here comes from a female donor with multiple sclerosis, enrolled in a pregnancy study.

The chain joins TRBV29-1 to TRBJ2-7, with 12 bases lining up with TRBD2. J lost 2 bases, V lost 4 bases, and 3 bases had no gene match. Germline loops: CDR1 SQVTM, CDR2 ANQGSEA. This CDR3 has 14 residues. CDR3 nucleotide sequence: TGCAGCGTTGCGGGGACTAGCGGGCCCTACGAGCAGTACTTC. Protein product: CSVAGTSGPYEQYF.

The rearrangement joins TRBV4-3 to TRBJ2-7; 9 bases map to TRBD1. This CDR3 region has 16 residues. Germline CDR1 and CDR2: LGHNA and YSLEER. J lost 3 bases, V lost 1 base, and 7 bases had no gene match. The CDR3 DNA reads as TGCGCCAGCAGCCAAGCCAGACAGGGGGTTTACTACGAGCAGTACTTC. Translated, it gives CASSQARQGVYYEQYF.

The chain couples TRBV11-2 to TRBJ2-2; the D is unclear. The germline V gene has CDR1 SGHAT and CDR2 FQNNGV. V shed 5 bases and J shed 3 bases, with 19 bases lying between them. The CDR3 consists of 17 residues. This chain's CDR3 is CASSPLRTQLDTGELFF. CDR3 DNA: TGTGCCAGCAGCCCACTAAGAACCCAGCTGGACACCGGGGAGCTGTTTTTT.

The J gene is TRBJ2-3, the V gene TRBV27; unclear D gene. With 5 bases removed from V and 5 bases from J, the gap between germline ends came to 11 bases. CDR1 is MNHEY and CDR2 is SMNVEV in the germline V gene (reference sequence). The CDR3 is made up of 13 amino acids. CDR3 in DNA: TGTGCCAGCAGTCCCTTTACCGGAGATACGCAGTATTTT. This translates into CASSPFTGDTQYF.

V usage is TRBV27 and J usage is TRBJ2-7, with 12 bases identical to TRBD1. This CDR3 contains 16 residues. The V gene end was trimmed by 6 bases and the J gene end by 4 bases; junction bases not matched to a gene: 10. Germline V lookup: CDR1 MNHEY, CDR2 SMNVEV (reference sequence). This CDR3 reads CASSLSGTGGIYEQYF. CDR3 DNA: TGTGCCAGCAGCCTTAGCGGGACAGGGGGCATTTACGAGCAGTACTTC.

The chain carries TRBV2 and TRBJ2-7; TRBD2 matches 10 bases. CDR3 size: 14 residues. CDR1 is SNHLY and CDR2 is FYNNEI in the germline V gene. Losses at the gene ends were 8 bases for V and 0 bases for J; bases not matched to a gene: 4. This CDR3 reads CASGLAGVSYEQYF. The CDR3 DNA reads TGTGCCAGCGGGCTAGCGGGGGTCTCCTACGAGCAGTACTTC.

The chain uses TRBV18 and TRBJ2-7; D gene unclear. Deletions cut 2 bases from V and 2 bases from J, with 13 bases between. Germline V CDR1 and CDR2: KGHSH, LQKENI. The CDR3 totals 15 residues. The CDR3 DNA follows: TGTGCCAGCTCACCAGCTAGATCGGAAGCCTACGAGCAGTACTTC. Residues: CASSPARSEAYEQYF.

This clone occurred once. CDR3 bases: TGTGCCAGCATGGGACAACTTATGAACACTGAAGCTTTCTTT. This translates into CASMGQLMNTEAFF. V is TRBV6-6 and J is TRBJ1-1, with a weak D call TRBD1 (6 bases). V was pared by 7 bases and J by 0 bases, with 12 bases between. This CDR3 is built from 14 residues. Looked up from germline, CDR1 is MNHNY and CDR2 is SVGAGI (reference sequence).

The genes are TRBV4-1 and TRBJ2-7; TRBD2 matches at 11 bases. Germline trimming cut 5 bases from V and 5 bases from J; bases unmatched to any gene: 8. The CDR3 consists of 15 residues. CDR1 is MGHRA, CDR2 YSYEKL, per germline. The CDR3: CASSYLAGGRDEQYF. In nucleotides, the CDR3 is TGCGCCAGCAGCTACTTAGCGGGAGGGCGGGACGAGCAGTACTTC.

This sequence joins TRBV10-1 and TRBJ1-2; D is perhaps TRBD1 (6 bases). Germline loops: CDR1 WNHNN, CDR2 SYGVQD (reference sequence). Trimming left V 0 bases short and J 2 bases short, with 16 bases between. The length of the CDR3 is 17 residues. DNA for the CDR3: TGCGCCAGCAGTGAGTCCCGGGGGGGGCAATACAACTATGGCTACACCTTC. It yields the protein CASSESRGGQYNYGYTF.

The V gene is TRBV6-6, the J gene TRBJ1-1, with D possibly being TRBD1 (6 bases). Trimming left V 0 bases short and J 2 bases short, with 10 bases between. CDR3 length: 15 residues. Per germline, CDR1 MNHNY and CDR2 SVGAGI (reference sequence). The chain's CDR3 is CASSYSSRGNTEAFF. In DNA, the CDR3 is TGTGCCAGCAGTTACTCGAGCAGGGGAAACACTGAAGCTTTCTTT.

This chain joins TRBV2 and TRBJ2-3, with D hard to call. The CDR3 is 11 amino acids. Germline-derived CDR1 and CDR2 are SNHLY and FYNNEI. V lost 10 bases to trimming and J lost 1 base, with 6 bases between them. In DNA form, the CDR3 reads TGTGCCACTCTTGGCACAGATACGCAGTATTTT. Residues: CATLGTDTQYF.

The chain recombines TRBV6-5 with TRBJ1-2; D is ambiguous. The CDR3 consists of 11 residues. V was cut by 5 bases and J by 6 bases, with 7 bases left in between. CDR1 is MNHEY and CDR2 is SVGAGI in the germline V gene. The CDR3 nucleotides are TGTGCCAGCAGTGGCCTGGATGGCTACACCTTC. This sequence encodes CASSGLDGYTF.

The J gene is TRBJ1-1, the V gene TRBV2, with D possibly being TRBD1 (6 bases). V gave up 6 bases and J gave up 4 bases, with 18 bases separating them. In germline, CDR1 is SNHLY, CDR2 FYNNEI. CDR3 length: 15 residues. The CDR3 DNA sequence: TGTGCCAGCAGCGAAATGCAGGGGCTTATCACTGAAGCTTTCTTT. Protein: CASSEMQGLITEAFF.

The chain uses TRBV29-1 and TRBJ2-2, with TRBD1 identical over 8 bases. The V and J ends lost 5 bases and 1 base, in that order; junction bases with no gene match: 6. Germline V gene sequence: CDR1 SQVTM, CDR2 ANQGSEA. The CDR3 is made up of 15 amino acids. CDR3 nucleotide sequence: TGCAGCGTTACTTTCGGGACAGGGAACACCGGGGAGCTGTTTTTT. Translation: CSVTFGTGNTGELFF.

As for this clone: A junction boundary mismatches the germline segment, possibly from a read error. The chain recombines TRBV11-2 with TRBJ2-1; 7 bases line up with TRBD2. This CDR3 is built from 15 residues. Germline values: CDR1 SGHAT, CDR2 FQNNGV. The CDR3 loop reads CASSLGGSSHNEQFF. The CDR3 nucleotides are TGTGCCAGCAGCTTAGGCGGGAGCTCCCACAATGAGCAGTTCTTC. The full variable domain, completed using reference TRBV11-2 and TRBJ2-1, is EAGVAQSPRYKIIEKRQSVAFWCNPISGHATLYWYQQILGQGPKLLIQFQNNGVVDDSQLPKDRFSAERLKGVDSTLKIQPAKLEDSAVYLCASSLGGSSHNEQFFGPGTRLTVL.

The CDR3: CASSRTGAPYNEQFF. CDR3 coding DNA: TGCGCCAGCAGTAGAACAGGGGCCCCCTACAATGAGCAGTTCTTC. The V and J genes are TRBV5-1 and TRBJ2-1; 7 bases line up with TRBD1. CDR3 length equals 15 residues. Trimming removed 5 bases from V and 2 bases from J; junction bases left unmatched: 7. Per germline, CDR1 SGHRS and CDR2 YFSETQ.

This clone was observed once. V is TRBV9 and J is TRBJ1-3, with 8 bases fitting TRBD1. The CDR3 is made up of 19 amino acids. The germline gives CDR1 SGDLS, CDR2 YYNGEE. The J segment lost 0 bases and the V segment lost 3 bases, leaving 14 bases of the junction unmatched. The CDR3 reads CASSDGTGQIRSSGNTIYF. Here the CDR3 DNA reads TGTGCCAGCAGCGACGGGACAGGACAAATACGGAGCTCTGGAAACACCATATATTTT.

The gene calls are TRBV19 and TRBJ1-2; D is unresolved. CDR1 and CDR2 (germline): LNHDA, SQIVND (reference sequence). Between the trimmed V and J ends, which lost 4 bases and 4 bases, there was a span of 7 bases. The CDR3 is made up of 12 amino acids. CDR3 residues: CASSKSGYGYTF. The DNA of the CDR3 is TGTGCCAGTAGTAAGTCGGGCTATGGCTACACCTTC.

The chain is built from TRBV29-1 and TRBJ1-5, with D possibly TRBD1 on 6 matching bases. The germline V and J ends were trimmed by 7 bases and 2 bases, with 15 bases remaining between them. Germline V gene data show CDR1 as SQVTM and CDR2 as ANQGSEA. The CDR3 is made up of 14 amino acids. In nucleotides, the CDR3 is TGCAGCGCCATTACAGGGTACGGCAATCAGCCCCAGCATTTT. Translated, it gives CSAITGYGNQPQHF.

The rearrangement uses TRBV11-2 and TRBJ2-7; weak D call: TRBD2 (6 bases). Germline CDR1 reads SGHAT; CDR2 reads FQNNGV. The CDR3 covers 16 residues. Trimming pared 4 bases from V and 0 bases from J, leaving 16 bases between. CDR3 sequence (DNA): TGTGCCAGCAGCTCCCTGGAATTAGCGGACTCCTACGAGCAGTACTTC. It specifies CASSSLELADSYEQYF.

Concerning this clone: The junction differs from germline at one of its ends, possibly a read error. The genes are TRBV2 and TRBJ1-5; D not resolved. Germline CDR1 reads SNHLY; CDR2 reads FYNNEI. The CDR3 consists of 15 residues. In nucleotides, the CDR3 is TGTGCCAGCAGTGAAAGGAGCTATAGCGATCAGCCCCAGCATTTT. It yields the protein CASSERSYSDQPQHF.

The chain is built from TRBV6-1 and TRBJ2-1; TRBD2 matches at 10 bases. Germline CDR1 and CDR2: MNHNS and SASEGT. The length of the CDR3 is 17 residues. Trimming at V came to 2 bases and at J to 6 bases, leaving 10 bases not matched to a gene. Here the CDR3 DNA reads TGTGCCAGCAGTGAACTACGTGGGTCTAGCGGGAGCAATGAGCAGTTCTTC. Translation gives CASSELRGSSGSNEQFF.

The chain combines TRBV28 with TRBJ2-3, with 10 bases identical to TRBD1. CDR3 length equals 19 residues. Per the germline V gene, CDR1 is MDHEN and CDR2 is SYDVKM. The trim removed 7 bases at V and 4 bases at J, leaving 20 bases unmatched. The CDR3 is CASNPVLGPIGTGADTQYF. CDR3 sequence (DNA): TGTGCCAGCAATCCGGTTCTAGGACCCATTGGGACAGGGGCAGATACGCAGTATTTT.

The chain is built from TRBV7-9 and TRBJ2-7; possible D gene TRBD1, 6 bases. Germline V gene data show CDR1 as SEHNR and CDR2 as FQNEAQ (reference sequence). The CDR3 loop spans 12 amino acids. The V and J ends lost 5 bases and 6 bases respectively, with 11 bases between them. The CDR3 spells CASSEGDTEQYF. CDR3 nucleotide sequence: TGTGCCAGCAGCGAAGGGGACACCGAGCAGTACTTC.

This rearrangement joins TRBV10-3 to TRBJ2-5, with 7 bases aligning to TRBD1. V was pared by 7 bases and J by 2 bases, with 4 bases of the junction left unmatched. The germline V gene encodes CDR1 ENHRY and CDR2 SYGVKD. The CDR3 has 13 residues. CDR3 nucleotide sequence: TGTGCCATCAAACCGGGACAGCAAGAGACCCAGTACTTC. It specifies CAIKPGQQETQYF.

The V gene is TRBV5-1, the J gene TRBJ2-3, with TRBD2 identical over 12 bases. The germline V gene encodes CDR1 SGHRS and CDR2 YFSETQ. The CDR3 length is 18 residues. J lost 8 bases, V lost 4 bases, and 17 bases had no gene match. Here the CDR3 DNA reads TGCGCCAGCAGCCCAGGCCTGACTAGCGGGGGAGCGGGGCGTACGCAGTATTTT. Amino acids: CASSPGLTSGGAGRTQYF. Looking up the rest from reference TRBV5-1 and TRBJ2-3 gives the full variable domain: KAGVTQTPRYLIKTRGQQVTLSCSPISGHRSVSWYQQTPGQGLQFLFEYFSETQRNKGNFPGRFSGRQFSNSRSEMNVSTLELGDSALYLCASSPGLTSGGAGRTQYFGPGTRLTVL.

This rearrangement joins TRBV7-9 to TRBJ1-2, with 11 bases matching TRBD1. Germline-derived CDR1 and CDR2 are SEHNR and FQNEAQ (reference sequence). The length of the CDR3 is 19 residues. J lost 0 bases, V lost 4 bases, and 13 bases had no gene match. Here the CDR3 reads CASSSFGQGASGANYGYTF. CDR3 bases: TGTGCCAGCAGCTCCTTCGGACAGGGGGCTTCTGGCGCTAACTATGGCTACACCTTC.